A selection of T cell receptor beta chains follows, all from one sample in a study of blood T cell repertoires in COVID-19. Produced via immunoSEQ multiplex PCR; TCRdb's table is partial and in-frame only. Among over 150,000 clones listed, under 90% were seen once. The sequencing input was PBMCs or T cells enriched from blood (not recorded which). The receptor source for this set is a woman aged 55-70 years who had recovered from COVID-19. The CDR3 runs from the conserved cysteine through the conserved F or W. The order of the fields is J gene, clone size, V gene, D gene, CDR3 protein, CDR3 DNA. D genes are given only for firm matches. Rows may omit the clone size; those that give it use once, few, many or a size class.

TRBJ1-6 - TRBV18 TRBD1 CASSPTGGSGNSPLHF TGTGCCAGCTCACCGACAGGGGGCTCTGGTAATTCACCCCTCCACTTT
TRBJ1-5 - TRBV30 TRBD1 CAWRHGTARNQPQHF TGTGCCTGGAGACACGGGACAGCCCGTAATCAGCCCCAGCATTTT
TRBJ2-7 - TRBV5-8 - CASSPWGRDWKPYEQYF TGTGCCAGCAGCCCCTGGGGCCGGGACTGGAAGCCTTACGAGCAGTACTTC
TRBJ2-2 - TRBV7-2 TRBD2 CASSPSGGANGELFF TGTGCCAGCAGCCCTAGCGGGGGGGCTAACGGGGAGCTGTTTTTT
TRBJ2-2 - TRBV10-3 - CAISFIRRGLRGELFF TGTGCCATCAGTTTCATACGTCGGGGATTACGCGGGGAGCTGTTTTTT
TRBJ1-2 once TRBV10-3 - CAISGVGTDKDGYTF TGTGCCATCAGTGGCGTAGGGACTGACAAGGATGGCTACACCTTC
TRBJ2-3 - TRBV19 - CASREGGSDTQYF TGTGCCAGTAGAGAGGGGGGGTCAGATACGCAGTATTTT
TRBJ2-7 - TRBV5-1 TRBD1 CASRGQGATYEQYF TGCGCCAGCAGGGGACAGGGGGCCACCTACGAGCAGTACTTC
TRBJ1-5 - TRBV2 TRBD1 CASSTGDHQPQHF TGTGCCAGCAGCACAGGGGACCACCAGCCCCAGCATTTT
TRBJ2-1 - TRBV5-1 TRBD2 CASSLAGTSGGAGKFF TGCGCCAGCAGCTTGGCCGGGACTAGCGGGGGGGCAGGCAAGTTCTTC
TRBJ2-6 - TRBV19 TRBD2 CASSATSGGTGANVLTF TGTGCCAGTAGTGCCACTAGCGGGGGGACGGGGGCCAACGTCCTGACTTTC
TRBJ2-3 - TRBV20-1 - CSARVPDTQYF TGCAGTGCCCGAGTCCCAGATACGCAGTATTTT
TRBJ1-2 - TRBV3-1/TRBV3-2 TRBD1 CASTTQGDYGYTF TGTGCCAGCACTACACAGGGGGACTATGGCTACACCTTC
TRBJ1-2 - TRBV12-3/TRBV12-4 - CASSLRGSDGYTF TGTGCCAGCAGTTTAAGGGGATCTGATGGCTACACCTTC
TRBJ2-3 - TRBV6-6 TRBD2 CASSRSGSMMYSTDTQYF TGTGCCAGCAGTCGCAGCGGGAGCATGATGTATAGCACAGATACGCAGTATTTT
TRBJ2-1 - TRBV3-1/TRBV3-2 - CASSQGSTIYNEQFF TGTGCCAGCAGCCAAGGATCGACTATTTACAATGAGCAGTTCTTC
TRBJ1-5 - TRBV6-5 - CASRPRGVSNQPQHF TGTGCCAGCAGACCCCGGGGAGTTAGCAATCAGCCCCAGCATTTT
TRBJ1-3 few TRBV6-1 - CASSESPGSIYF TGTGCCAGCAGTGAATCTCCAGGTTCCATATATTTT